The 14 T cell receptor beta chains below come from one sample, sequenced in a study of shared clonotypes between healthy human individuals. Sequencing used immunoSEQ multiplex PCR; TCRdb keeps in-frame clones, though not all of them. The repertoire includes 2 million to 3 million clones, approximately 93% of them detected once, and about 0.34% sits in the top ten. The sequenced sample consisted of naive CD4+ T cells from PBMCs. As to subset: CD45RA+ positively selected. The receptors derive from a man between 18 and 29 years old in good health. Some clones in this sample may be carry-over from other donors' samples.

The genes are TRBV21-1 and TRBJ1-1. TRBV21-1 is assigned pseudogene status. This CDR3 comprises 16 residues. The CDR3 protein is CASSKRRGSRNTEAFF. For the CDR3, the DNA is TGTGCCAGCAGCAAAAGGCGAGGGTCCAGGAACACTGAAGCTTTCTTT.

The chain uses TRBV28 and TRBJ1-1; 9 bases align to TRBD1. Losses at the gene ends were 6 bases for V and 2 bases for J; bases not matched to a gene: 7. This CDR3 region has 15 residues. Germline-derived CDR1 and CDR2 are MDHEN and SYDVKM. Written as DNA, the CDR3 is TGTGCCAGCAGGATTCCGGGACAGGGTAACACTGAAGCTTTCTTT. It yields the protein CASRIPGQGNTEAFF.

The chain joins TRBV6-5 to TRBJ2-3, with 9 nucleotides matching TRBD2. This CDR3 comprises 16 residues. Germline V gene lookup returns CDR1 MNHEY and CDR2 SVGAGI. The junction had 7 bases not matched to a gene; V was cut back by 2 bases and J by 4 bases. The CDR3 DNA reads TGTGCCAGCAGTTACGGGGCGGGAGGGGGAGCAGATACGCAGTATTTT. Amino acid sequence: CASSYGAGGGADTQYF.

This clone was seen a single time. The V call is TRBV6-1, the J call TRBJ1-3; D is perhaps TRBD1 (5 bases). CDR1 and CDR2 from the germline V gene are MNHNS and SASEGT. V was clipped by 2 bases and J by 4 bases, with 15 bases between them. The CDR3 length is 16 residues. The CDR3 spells CASSESRASGGNTIYF. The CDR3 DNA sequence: TGTGCCAGCAGTGAAAGCAGGGCTTCGGGCGGAAACACCATATATTTT.

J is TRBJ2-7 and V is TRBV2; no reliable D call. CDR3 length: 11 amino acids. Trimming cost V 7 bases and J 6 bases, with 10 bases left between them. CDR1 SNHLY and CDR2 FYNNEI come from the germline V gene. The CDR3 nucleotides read TGTGCCAGCAAGACCCGAGTCGAGCAGTACTTC. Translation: CASKTRVEQYF.

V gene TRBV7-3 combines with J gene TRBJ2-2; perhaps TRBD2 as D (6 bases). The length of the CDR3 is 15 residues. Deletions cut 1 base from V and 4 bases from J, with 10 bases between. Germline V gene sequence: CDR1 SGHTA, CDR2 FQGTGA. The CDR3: CASSLISGRTGELFF. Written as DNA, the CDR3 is TGTGCCAGCAGCTTAATAAGCGGGCGCACCGGGGAGCTGTTTTTT.

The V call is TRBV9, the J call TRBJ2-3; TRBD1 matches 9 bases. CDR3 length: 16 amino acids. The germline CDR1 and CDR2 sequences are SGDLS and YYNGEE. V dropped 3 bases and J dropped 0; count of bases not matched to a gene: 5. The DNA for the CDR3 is TGTGCCAGCAGCGAACAGGGGGCCCTCAGCACAGATACGCAGTATTTT. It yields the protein CASSEQGALSTDTQYF.

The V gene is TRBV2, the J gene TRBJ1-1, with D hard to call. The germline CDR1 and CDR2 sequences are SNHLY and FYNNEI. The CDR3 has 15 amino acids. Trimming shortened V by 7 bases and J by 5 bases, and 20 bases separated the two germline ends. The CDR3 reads CASNKASGVGTEAFF. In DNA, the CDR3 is TGTGCCAGCAACAAAGCGTCTGGGGTCGGGACTGAAGCTTTCTTT.

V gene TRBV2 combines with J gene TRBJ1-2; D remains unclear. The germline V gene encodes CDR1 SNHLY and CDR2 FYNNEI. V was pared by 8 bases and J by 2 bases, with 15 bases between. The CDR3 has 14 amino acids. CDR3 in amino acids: CASVREEGNYGYTF. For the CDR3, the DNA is TGTGCCAGCGTGAGGGAGGAAGGGAACTATGGCTACACCTTC.

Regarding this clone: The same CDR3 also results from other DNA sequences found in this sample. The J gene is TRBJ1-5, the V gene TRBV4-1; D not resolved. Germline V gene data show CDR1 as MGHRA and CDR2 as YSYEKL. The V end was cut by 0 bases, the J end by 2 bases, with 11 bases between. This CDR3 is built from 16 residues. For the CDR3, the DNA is TGCGCCAGCAGCCAAGAGGGTAGCGGAGGCAATCAGCCCCAGCATTTT. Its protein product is CASSQEGSGGNQPQHF.

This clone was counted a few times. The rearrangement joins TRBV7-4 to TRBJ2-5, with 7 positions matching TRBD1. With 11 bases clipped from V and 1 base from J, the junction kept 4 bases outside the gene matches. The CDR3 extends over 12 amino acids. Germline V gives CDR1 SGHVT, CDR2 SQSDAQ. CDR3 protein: CARGQTQETQYF. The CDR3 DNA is TGTGCCCGGGGACAGACCCAAGAGACCCAGTACTTC.

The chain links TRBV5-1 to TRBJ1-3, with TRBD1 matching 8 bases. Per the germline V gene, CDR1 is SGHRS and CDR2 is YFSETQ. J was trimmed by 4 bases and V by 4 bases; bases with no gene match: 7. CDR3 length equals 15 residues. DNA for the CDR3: TGCGCCAGCAGCCGACAGGGGTTATCCGGAAACACCATATATTTT. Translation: CASSRQGLSGNTIYF.

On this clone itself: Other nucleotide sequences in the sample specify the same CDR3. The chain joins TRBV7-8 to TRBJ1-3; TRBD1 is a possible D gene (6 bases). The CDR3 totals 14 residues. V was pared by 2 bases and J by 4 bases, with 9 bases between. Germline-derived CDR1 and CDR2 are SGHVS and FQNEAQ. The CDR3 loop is CASSLQGSGNTIYF. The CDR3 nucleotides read TGTGCCAGCAGCTTACAGGGGTCCGGAAACACCATATATTTT.

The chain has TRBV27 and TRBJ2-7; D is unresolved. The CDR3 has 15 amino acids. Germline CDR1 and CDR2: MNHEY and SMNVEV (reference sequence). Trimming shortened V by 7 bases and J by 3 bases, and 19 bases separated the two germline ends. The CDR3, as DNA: TGTGCCAGCAAAGGGTCGGGTGTAACCTTCTACGAGCAGTACTTC. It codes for CASKGSGVTFYEQYF.